Below, 24 T cell receptor beta chains from the same sample are listed, as sequenced in a study of identical twins. One entry per CDR3 protein, called by TCRdb with MiXCR from the 5' RACE reads. Altogether about 810,000 distinct CDR3 sequences are present, 9% to 15% being singletons, with the ten largest covering around 1.6%. The same sample was also studied in work on yellow fever vaccine responses in identical twins.

The sample consisted of PBMCs. These TCRs come from a woman aged 18-29 years in good health.

The CDR3 sequence: CATSDAGGRSYNEQFF. In DNA, the CDR3 is TGTGCCACCAGTGACGCGGGAGGGCGCTCCTACAATGAGCAGTTCTTC. The J gene is TRBJ2-1, the V gene TRBV24-1; the match to TRBD2 covers 9 bases. The germline gives CDR1 KGHDR, CDR2 SFDVKD. The ends lost 4 bases at V and 0 bases at J; junction bases unmatched: 3. The CDR3 loop spans 16 amino acids.

This clonotype showed up many times. V usage is TRBV10-3 and J usage is TRBJ2-2, with TRBD1 identical over 8 bases. After removal of 0 bases from V and 5 bases from J, the junction contained 8 bases not matched to a gene. Germline V gene sequence: CDR1 ENHRY, CDR2 SYGVKD. The CDR3 length is 17 residues. This CDR3 reads CAISESRTGRTTGELFF. DNA for the CDR3: TGTGCCATCAGTGAGTCAAGGACAGGGAGGACAACCGGGGAGCTGTTTTTT.

V gene TRBV19 combines with J gene TRBJ1-2; D ambiguous. Germline loops: CDR1 LNHDA, CDR2 SQIVND (reference sequence). The CDR3 covers 12 residues. V lost 7 bases, J lost 4 bases, and 10 bases lay in between. CDR3 amino acids: CASMAEVYGYTF. CDR3 coding DNA: TGTGCCAGTATGGCAGAAGTCTATGGCTACACCTTC.

This chain joins TRBV27 and TRBJ1-2, with D perhaps TRBD1 (5 bases). The germline gives CDR1 MNHEY, CDR2 SMNVEV (reference sequence). V was trimmed by 3 bases and J by 7 bases, leaving 15 bases between them. This CDR3 has 14 residues. DNA for the CDR3: TGTGCCAGCAGTTTGGGGCAGGCGGCAGCTGGCTACACCTTC. Translated, it gives CASSLGQAAAGYTF.

This clonotype was seen repeatedly, ten times or more. The chain recombines TRBV4-2 with TRBJ2-1, with D maybe TRBD2 (6 bases). Germline lookup yields CDR1 LGHNA and CDR2 YNFKEQ. The CDR3 has 13 residues. V lost 2 bases and J lost 6, with 8 bases in between. In nucleotides, the CDR3 is TGTGCCAGCAGCCAACTAGCGAGCAATGAGCAGTTCTTC. Its translation: CASSQLASNEQFF.

This clonotype was counted only a few times. This chain uses TRBV12-3 or TRBV12-4 with TRBJ2-7; D possibly corresponds to TRBD2 (5 bases). The V and J ends lost 4 bases and 3 bases respectively, with 13 bases between them. The CDR3 is made up of 14 amino acids. The DNA of the CDR3 is TGTGCCAGCAGTTGGAGGAGATCTAGCTACGAGCAGTACTTC. Protein product: CASSWRRSSYEQYF.

A few counts support this clonotype. The V and J genes are TRBV6-1 and TRBJ1-6; 8 bases are a match to TRBD1. The junction had 11 bases not matched to a gene; V was cut back by 6 bases and J by 10 bases. CDR1 and CDR2 from the germline V gene are MNHNS and SASEGT. This CDR3 is built from 15 residues. This CDR3 reads CASRPLQGVWSPLHF. Written as DNA, the CDR3 is TGTGCCAGCAGACCCCTACAGGGGGTCTGGTCACCCCTCCACTTT.

This clonotype was picked up many times. CDR3 DNA: TGTGCCATCAGTCCCGGGACAGACAATTCCTACGAGCAGTACGTC. Amino acids: CAISPGTDNSYEQYV. The chain combines TRBV10-3 with TRBJ2-7; 7 bases line up with TRBD1. From germline, CDR1 is ENHRY and CDR2 SYGVKD. The V gene end was trimmed by 5 bases and the J gene end by 1 base; junction bases not matched to a gene: 8. The length of the CDR3 is 15 residues.

This clonotype was seen only a few times. This chain connects TRBV2 to TRBJ2-3; 10 bases align to TRBD1. Germline-derived CDR1 and CDR2 are SNHLY and FYNNEI. The CDR3 covers 16 residues. V shed 7 bases and J 4 bases; nucleotides not matched to a gene: 11. CDR3 sequence reads: CASKARTGGFSDTQYF. The CDR3 DNA follows: TGTGCCAGCAAAGCCAGGACAGGGGGTTTCTCAGATACGCAGTATTTT.

The chain has TRBV18 and TRBJ2-2; D remains unclear. This CDR3 is built from 14 residues. The V end was cut by 0 bases, the J end by 4 bases, with 6 bases between. CDR1 is KGHSH and CDR2 is LQKENI in the germline V gene. Here the CDR3 DNA reads TGTGCCAGCTCACCACCACCCTCCACCGGGGAGCTGTTTTTT. This encodes CASSPPPSTGELFF.

Many counts were recorded for this clonotype. The chain couples TRBV20-1 to TRBJ2-3; 9 bases agree with TRBD2. After removal of 3 bases from V and 6 bases from J, the junction contained 7 bases not matched to a gene. Germline CDR1 DFQATT, CDR2 SNEGSKA (reference sequence). The CDR3 sequence is 14 residues long. This chain's CDR3 is CSASRREGLDTQYF. As DNA, the CDR3 is TGCAGTGCTAGCCGGCGGGAGGGCCTGGATACGCAGTATTTT.

This clonotype turned up a few times. CDR3 DNA: TGTGCCAGCAGCTTCGGGCTTCCCACAGATACGCAGTATTTT. Translated: CASSFGLPTDTQYF. This sequence joins TRBV7-6 and TRBJ2-3, with D hard to call. In germline, CDR1 is SGHVS, CDR2 FNYEAQ. Trimming shortened V by 3 bases and J by 2 bases, and 9 bases separated the two germline ends. The CDR3 has 14 residues.

This clonotype was observed a few times. CDR3 protein: CSVSGVTVEKLFF. The CDR3 bases are TGCAGCGTTAGTGGGGTGACGGTTGAAAAACTGTTTTTT. The genes are TRBV29-1 and TRBJ1-4; D is ambiguous. The CDR3 runs to 13 residues. Germline V CDR1 and CDR2: SQVTM, ANQGSEA. Between the trimmed V and J ends, which lost 5 bases and 7 bases, there was a span of 14 bases.

This clonotype was recorded at least ten times. The rearrangement joins TRBV12-3 or TRBV12-4 to TRBJ2-3; 9 nucleotides align to TRBD1. Germline trimming cut 3 bases from V and 1 base from J; bases unmatched to any gene: 8. The CDR3 has 17 residues. The CDR3 here is CASSFGGTGWGTDTQYF. The CDR3 bases are TGTGCCAGCAGTTTTGGCGGGACAGGGTGGGGCACAGATACGCAGTATTTT.

The genes are TRBV7-9 and TRBJ1-1; D is ambiguous. V lost 5 bases to trimming and J lost 8 bases, with 12 bases between them. CDR1 SEHNR and CDR2 FQNEAQ come from the germline V gene (reference sequence). This CDR3 region has 12 residues. CDR3 loop: CASSQGLGEAFF. In DNA, the CDR3 is TGTGCCAGCAGCCAAGGGCTAGGGGAAGCTTTCTTT.

The chain carries TRBV28 and TRBJ2-1; D not certain. The CDR3 sequence is 16 residues long. V was clipped by 4 bases and J by 0 bases, with 13 bases between them. CDR1 and CDR2 from the germline V gene are MDHEN and SYDVKM. The CDR3 DNA sequence: TGTGCCAGCAGTTCCCCCGGCCTGAGCTCCTACAATGAGCAGTTCTTC. This encodes CASSSPGLSSYNEQFF.

This clonotype showed up many times. For the CDR3, the DNA is TGTGCCATCAGTGAGTCCTCCTACAATGAGCAGTTCTTC. This codes for CAISESSYNEQFF. The chain has TRBV10-3 and TRBJ2-1; D uncertain. The CDR3 loop spans 13 amino acids. Trimming removed 0 bases at V and 0 bases at J, with 0 bases between. Germline V gene sequence: CDR1 ENHRY, CDR2 SYGVKD.

V usage is TRBV9 and J usage is TRBJ2-1, with 9 bases that match TRBD1. J was trimmed by 8 bases and V by 0 bases; bases with no gene match: 3. Germline-derived CDR1 and CDR2 are SGDLS and YYNGEE. CDR3 length equals 14 residues. The CDR3 DNA reads as TGTGCCAGCAGCGTAGTACAGGGGGCTCATGAGCAGTTCTTC. This encodes CASSVVQGAHEQFF.

The chain joins TRBV20-1 to TRBJ2-3; 9 bases agree with TRBD1. Germline V gene data show CDR1 as DFQATT and CDR2 as SNEGSKA (reference sequence). V lost 6 bases, J lost 3 bases, and 16 bases stayed unmatched. The CDR3 length is 17 residues. The DNA of the CDR3 is TGCAGTGCGTACGCCGGGACAGGGAACGGGCGGACAGATACGCAGTATTTT. This sequence encodes CSAYAGTGNGRTDTQYF.

This clonotype was counted a few times. The chain links TRBV12-3 or TRBV12-4 to TRBJ2-6, with D possibly being TRBD2 (5 bases). The CDR3 is made up of 14 amino acids. V lost 6 bases to trimming and J lost 4 bases, with 10 bases between them. CDR3 sequence (DNA): TGTGCCAGCAGATACGAGGGAGGGGCCAACGTCCTGACTTTC. It encodes CASRYEGGANVLTF.

In its sample, this clonotype was seen a few times. This sequence joins TRBV7-9 and TRBJ2-2; D is tentatively TRBD1 or TRBD2 (5 bases each). Trimming cost V 0 bases and J 6 bases, with 11 bases left between them. This CDR3 has 15 amino acids. Germline CDR1 SEHNR, CDR2 FQNEAQ (reference sequence). CDR3 in amino acids: CASSLAPVGPGELFF. The DNA of the CDR3 is TGTGCCAGCAGCTTAGCTCCGGTGGGACCCGGGGAGCTGTTTTTT.

This clonotype was observed a handful of times. The chain recombines TRBV27 with TRBJ2-1; D call uncertain. This CDR3 spans 14 amino acids. The germline V gene encodes CDR1 MNHEY and CDR2 SMNVEV (reference sequence). The V end was cut by 5 bases, the J end by 6 bases, with 14 bases between. The DNA for the CDR3 is TGTGCCAGCAGTCCCTTATTACATGCCAATGAGCAGTTCTTC. This codes for CASSPLLHANEQFF.

V and J are TRBV18 and TRBJ2-2; D possibly corresponds to TRBD1 (5 bases). Germline-derived CDR1 and CDR2 are KGHSH and LQKENI. Trimming removed 0 bases from V and 4 bases from J, with 15 bases in between. The CDR3 spans 17 residues. The CDR3 DNA sequence: TGTGCCAGCTCACCACCAAGGCCCAGGGTGGGCACCGGGGAGCTGTTTTTT. Translation gives CASSPPRPRVGTGELFF.

This chain uses TRBV5-1 with TRBJ2-7, with 9 bases aligning to TRBD2. Germline CDR1 and CDR2: SGHRS and YFSETQ. Trimming at V came to 3 bases and at J to 3 bases, leaving 10 bases not matched to a gene. This CDR3 is 16 amino acids long. The CDR3 DNA is TGCGCCAGCAGCTGCTCTCAGACTAGCGGATTCTACGAGCAGTACGTC. Its translation is CASSCSQTSGFYEQYV.